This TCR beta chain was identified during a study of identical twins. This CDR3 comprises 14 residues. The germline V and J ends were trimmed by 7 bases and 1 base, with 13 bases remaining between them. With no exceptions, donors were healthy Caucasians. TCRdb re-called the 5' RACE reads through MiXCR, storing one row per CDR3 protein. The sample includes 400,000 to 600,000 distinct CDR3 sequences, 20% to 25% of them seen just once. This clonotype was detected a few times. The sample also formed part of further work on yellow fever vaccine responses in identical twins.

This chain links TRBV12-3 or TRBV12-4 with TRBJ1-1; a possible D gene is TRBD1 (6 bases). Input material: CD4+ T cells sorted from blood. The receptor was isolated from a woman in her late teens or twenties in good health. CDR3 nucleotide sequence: TGTGCCAGCACCCAGGGACAACGGAACACTGAAGCTTTCTTT. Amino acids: CASTQGQRNTEAFF.